Sequencing of this T cell receptor (beta chain) was carried out in a study of CD8+ T cells in alopecia areata. General study points: Higher clonality and more expanded CD8+ clones appeared in lesional than normal scalp.

The treatment: oral pan-JAK inhibitor, 5-10 mg twice daily. Individuals with alopecia areata gave both lesional scalp punch biopsies and peripheral blood for collection. Extraction and reverse transcription of RNA yielded cDNA as the sequencing template. Sequencing used immunoSEQ multiplex PCR; TCRdb keeps in-frame clones, though not all of them. The data show about 190,000 clones, around 60% seen once. Notes on this clone: The antigen remains undetermined.

This sample comprised CD4+ T cells sorted from blood, obtained around week 49, from a patient treated with tofacitinib. This clonotype was sampled from a human donor with alopecia areata.

The CDR3 sequence is CASRLDSYSPLHF. In DNA, the CDR3 is TGTGCCAGCAGACTGGACAGCTATTCACCCCTCCACTTT. The rearrangement joins TRBV2 to TRBJ1-6; a weak D match, TRBD1 (6 bases). This CDR3 is built from 13 residues. The V gene lost 6 bases and the J gene lost 8 bases, with 11 bases spanning the gap. The germline V gene has CDR1 SNHLY and CDR2 FYNNEI.